Each of the 5 T cell receptor beta chains below was sequenced from the same sample in a study of control samples from healthy donors and cancer patients. The method was immunoSEQ multiplex PCR; TCRdb's version includes in-frame clones alone and lacks a portion of them. The sample contains over 150,000 clones, more than 90% of which appear only once. Specimen: blood. These receptors originate from a middle-aged woman in good health.

The chain recombines TRBV28 with TRBJ1-1, with a possible D match to TRBD1 (6 bases). CDR1 is MDHEN, CDR2 SYDVKM, per germline. The ends were cut back, 5 bases at V and 6 bases at J, with 10 bases in the middle. This CDR3 has 12 residues. This CDR3 reads CASSRDIPEAFF. The CDR3 DNA follows: TGTGCCAGCAGTCGGGACATCCCTGAAGCTTTCTTT.

This chain connects TRBV6-5 to TRBJ1-6; perhaps TRBD1 as D (5 bases). The V gene lost 6 bases and the J gene lost 8 bases, with 17 bases spanning the gap. The CDR3 covers 15 residues. CDR1 and CDR2 (germline): MNHEY, SVGAGI. CDR3: CASREDLGTDSPLHF. In DNA form, the CDR3 reads TGTGCCAGCAGGGAGGATCTTGGGACGGATTCACCCCTCCACTTT.

The V gene is TRBV19, the J gene TRBJ1-2; TRBD1 agrees at 8 bases. The CDR3 is 15 residues long. V was clipped by 7 bases and J by 7 bases; unmatched bases: 14. Germline V lookup: CDR1 LNHDA, CDR2 SQIVND (reference sequence). This CDR3 reads CASTGYETGVSGYTF. CDR3 bases: TGTGCCAGTACGGGTTACGAGACAGGGGTCAGTGGCTACACCTTC.

CDR3 DNA: TGCGCCAGCAGCCCTTATCCAGAGGAAAAACTGTTTTTT. Translated: CASSPYPEEKLFF. This chain uses TRBV5-1 with TRBJ1-4, with unresolved D. This CDR3 has 13 residues. Germline CDR1 is SGHRS and CDR2 is YFSETQ. Between the trimmed V and J ends, which lost 4 bases and 8 bases, there was a span of 12 bases.

The J gene is TRBJ2-1, the V gene TRBV11-2; a weak D match, TRBD2 (5 bases). Trimming left V 2 bases short and J 9 bases short, with 11 bases between. CDR1 and CDR2 (germline): SGHAT, FQNNGV. The CDR3 runs to 13 residues. In DNA, the CDR3 is TGTGCCAGCAGCTTAACACTAGAAATTGAGCAGTTCTTC. Translating it yields CASSLTLEIEQFF.